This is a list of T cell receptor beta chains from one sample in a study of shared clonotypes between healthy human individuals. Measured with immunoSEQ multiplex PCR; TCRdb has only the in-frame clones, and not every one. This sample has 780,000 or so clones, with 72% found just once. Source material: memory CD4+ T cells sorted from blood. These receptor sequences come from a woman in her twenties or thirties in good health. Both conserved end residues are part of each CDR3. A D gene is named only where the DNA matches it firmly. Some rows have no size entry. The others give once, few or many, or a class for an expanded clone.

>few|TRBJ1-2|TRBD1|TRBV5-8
CASSTVTGNYGYTF
TGTGCCAGCAGCACCGTGACAGGGAACTATGGCTACACCTTC
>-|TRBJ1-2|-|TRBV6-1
CASSEQLQDGYTF
TGTGCCAGCAGTGAACAGCTCCAGGATGGCTACACCTTC
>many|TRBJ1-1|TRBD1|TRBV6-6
CASIATRTGGTEAFF
TGTGCCAGCATTGCGACGAGGACAGGGGGCACTGAAGCTTTCTTT
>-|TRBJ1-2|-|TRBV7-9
CASSLEGYGYTF
TGTGCCAGCAGCTTGGAGGGCTATGGCTACACCTTC
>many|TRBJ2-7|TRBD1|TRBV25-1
CASGTGSYEQYF
TGTGCCAGCGGGACAGGGTCCTACGAGCAGTACTTC
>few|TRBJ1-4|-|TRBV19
CASRDQGWANEKLFF
TGTGCCAGTAGGGATCAGGGTTGGGCTAATGAAAAACTGTTTTTT
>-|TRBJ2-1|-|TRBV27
CASSWGNEQFF
TGTGCCAGCAGTTGGGGTAATGAGCAGTTCTTC
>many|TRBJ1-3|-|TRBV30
CAWSSGYSGNTIYF
TGTGCCTGGAGCTCAGGCTATTCTGGAAACACCATATATTTT
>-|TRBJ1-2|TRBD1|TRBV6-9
CASRKRDRGRFGYTF
TGTGCCAGCAGAAAGCGGGACAGGGGGCGTTTTGGCTACACCTTC
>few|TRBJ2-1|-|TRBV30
CAWSDGSGGEQFF
TGTGCCTGGAGTGATGGATCCGGCGGTGAGCAGTTCTTC
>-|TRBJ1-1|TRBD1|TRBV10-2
CASSKAGTATRNTEAFF
TGCGCCAGCAGCAAAGCGGGGACAGCGACAAGGAACACTGAAGCTTTCTTT
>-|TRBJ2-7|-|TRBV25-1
CASSARTAKTYEQYF
TGTGCCAGCAGTGCAAGGACTGCAAAGACCTACGAGCAGTACTTC
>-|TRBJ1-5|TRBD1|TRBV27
CASSLFSTGGLLEPQHF
TGTGCCAGCAGTTTATTCTCGACAGGGGGCCTCTTAGAGCCCCAGCATTTT
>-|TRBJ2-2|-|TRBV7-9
CASSRREAGTGELFF
TGTGCCAGCAGCCGGAGGGAGGCGGGCACCGGGGAGCTGTTTTTT
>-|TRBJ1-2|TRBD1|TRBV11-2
CASSFRGLYGYTF
TGTGCCAGCAGCTTCAGGGGGCTCTATGGCTACACCTTC
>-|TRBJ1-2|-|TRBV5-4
CASSISTGGYGYTF
TGTGCCAGCAGCATATCGACAGGAGGCTATGGCTACACCTTC
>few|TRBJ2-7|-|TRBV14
CASSQVNDYEQYF
TGTGCCAGCAGCCAAGTAAATGACTACGAGCAGTACTTC
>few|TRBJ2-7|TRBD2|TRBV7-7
CASSFVRGEGPHLPYEQYF
TGTGCCAGCAGCTTCGTTCGTGGGGAGGGACCTCACCTTCCATACGAGCAGTACTTC
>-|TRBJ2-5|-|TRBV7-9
CASSLGSQETQYF
TGTGCCAGCAGCCTGGGTTCTCAAGAGACCCAGTACTTC
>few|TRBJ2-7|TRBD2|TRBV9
CASSVGRGTYEQYF
TGTGCCAGCAGCGTAGGGCGGGGGACGTACGAGCAGTACTTC
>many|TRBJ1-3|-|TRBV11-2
CASSLQWSSGNTIYF
TGTGCCAGCAGCTTACAATGGAGCTCTGGAAACACCATATATTTT
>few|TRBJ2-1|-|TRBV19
CASSMGLGSSYNEQFF
TGTGCCAGTAGTATGGGTCTGGGGAGCTCCTACAATGAGCAGTTCTTC
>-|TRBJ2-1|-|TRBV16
CASSPRQVGEQFF
TGTGCCAGCAGCCCAAGACAGGTAGGGGAGCAGTTCTTC
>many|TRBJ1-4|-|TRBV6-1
CASSEVGRFVEKLFF
TGTGCCAGCAGTGAGGTCGGGAGGTTCGTTGAAAAACTGTTTTTT
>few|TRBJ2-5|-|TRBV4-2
CASSQFQGGLQETQYF
TGTGCCAGCAGCCAATTTCAGGGGGGCCTTCAAGAGACCCAGTACTTC
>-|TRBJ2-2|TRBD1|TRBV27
CASRPQGRQGPTGELFF
TGTGCCAGCAGGCCCCAGGGACGACAGGGGCCCACCGGGGAGCTGTTTTTT
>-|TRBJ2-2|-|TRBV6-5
CASSYIARYTGELFF
TGTGCCAGCAGTTACATAGCGCGCTACACCGGGGAGCTGTTTTTT
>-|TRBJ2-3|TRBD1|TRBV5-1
CASSLGTGGDTQYF
TGCGCCAGCAGCCTTGGGACAGGGGGTGATACGCAGTATTTT
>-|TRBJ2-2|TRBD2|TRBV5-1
CASSPTSGTNTGELFF
TGCGCCAGCAGCCCGACTAGCGGGACGAACACCGGGGAGCTGTTTTTT
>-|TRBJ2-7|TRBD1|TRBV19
CASSLGQGAEEQYF
TGTGCCAGTAGTCTAGGACAGGGGGCGGAAGAGCAGTACTTC
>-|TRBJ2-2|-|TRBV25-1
CASSELLTGELFF
TGTGCCAGCAGTGAACTACTAACCGGGGAGCTGTTTTTT
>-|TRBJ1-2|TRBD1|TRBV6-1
CATDRGVYGYTF
TGTGCCACCGACAGGGGAGTATATGGCTACACCTTC
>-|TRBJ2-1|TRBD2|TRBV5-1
CASSLEGLAASYNEQFF
TGCGCCAGCAGCTTGGAGGGCCTAGCGGCCTCCTACAATGAGCAGTTCTTC
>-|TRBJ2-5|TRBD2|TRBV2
CASFGRLADKETQYF
TGTGCCAGCTTCGGACGGCTAGCGGACAAAGAGACCCAGTACTTC
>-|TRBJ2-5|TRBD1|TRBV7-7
CASSFNIDRAETQYF
TGTGCCAGCAGCTTCAACATTGACAGGGCTGAGACCCAGTACTTC
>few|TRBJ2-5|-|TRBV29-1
CSGETGTSLGGTQYF
TGCAGCGGTGAGACGGGGACAAGCCTAGGGGGGACCCAGTACTTC
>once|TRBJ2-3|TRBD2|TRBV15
CATSLAGGHTDTQYF
TGTGCCACCAGTTTAGCGGGAGGCCACACAGATACGCAGTATTTT
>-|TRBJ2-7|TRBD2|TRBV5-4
CASSSKTSGNSYEQYF
TGTGCCAGCAGCTCCAAGACTAGCGGGAACTCCTACGAGCAGTACTTC
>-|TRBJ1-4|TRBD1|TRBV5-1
CASSRDRGPVEKLFF
TGCGCCAGCAGCCGGGACAGGGGGCCGGTGGAAAAACTGTTTTTT
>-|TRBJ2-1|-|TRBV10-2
CASSKTQNNNEQFF
TGCGCCAGCAGTAAGACCCAGAATAACAATGAGCAGTTCTTC
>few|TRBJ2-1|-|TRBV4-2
CASSQGLRGRARNEQFF
TGTGCCAGCAGCCAAGGCCTTAGGGGGAGGGCTCGAAATGAGCAGTTCTTC
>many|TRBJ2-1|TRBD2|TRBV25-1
CASSDSGEYNEQFF
TGTGCCAGCAGTGATAGCGGGGAGTACAATGAGCAGTTCTTC
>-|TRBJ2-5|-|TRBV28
CASSPLRTLVGETQYF
TGTGCCAGCAGTCCGCTCCGGACACTGGTAGGAGAGACCCAGTACTTC
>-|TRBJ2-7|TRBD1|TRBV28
CASSPMDRNSYEQYF
TGTGCCAGCAGTCCGATGGACAGGAACTCCTACGAGCAGTACTTC
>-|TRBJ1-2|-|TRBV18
CASSPGIEDDYTF
TGTGCCAGCTCACCGGGGATCGAGGATGACTACACCTTC
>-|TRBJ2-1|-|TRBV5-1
CASSLAEGLHGNEQFF
TGCGCCAGCAGCTTGGCCGAAGGGCTCCATGGAAATGAGCAGTTCTTC